A selection of T cell receptor beta chains follows, all from one sample in a study of read filtering for tumor transcriptome and immune sequencing. TCRdb reanalysed the reads using MiXCR and keeps one entry per CDR3 protein. The repertoire holds some 38,000 distinct CDR3 sequences, with 14% as singletons. Sequenced input: a population of CD138-negative cells sorted from bone marrow. The origin of the receptors is a donor older than 35 with multiple myeloma. The CDR3 runs from the conserved cysteine through the conserved F or W. The D gene is left open where the match is weak. The listing skips clone size in some rows; elsewhere it reads once, few, many or a size class.

J gene,D gene,clone size,V gene,CDR3 protein
TRBJ1-1,TRBD1,many,TRBV29-1,CSVPDRETEAFF
TRBJ2-2,.,.,TRBV5-1,CASSLAPPNTGELFF
TRBJ1-1,.,.,TRBV19,CASSPGAVTSRAEAFF
TRBJ2-1,TRBD1,few,TRBV19,CASPSGGGGEQFF
TRBJ2-7,.,many,TRBV12-3/TRBV12-4,CASGLDLSYEQYF
TRBJ2-3,.,many,TRBV12-3/TRBV12-4,CASSNGLASDTQYF
TRBJ2-1,TRBD2,many,TRBV10-1,CASSDGGLAGGEQFF
TRBJ1-2,.,many,TRBV30,CAWRLQGFYGYTF
TRBJ1-2,TRBD1,many,TRBV20-1,CSAITVIQGAPRHGYTF
TRBJ2-3,.,many,TRBV7-8,CASSLAGRGLDTQYF
TRBJ2-1,.,many,TRBV6-1,CASSEQLSGGEQFF
TRBJ2-1,.,many,TRBV7-9,CASSRSDEQFF
TRBJ2-7,.,many,TRBV21-1,CASSKTLRAPYEQYF
TRBJ1-3,.,few,TRBV9,CASSVEPRATSGNTIHF
TRBJ1-4,.,.,TRBV10-2,CASSQQGMREEKLFF
TRBJ1-3,.,many,TRBV2,CASSVGTGNTIYF
TRBJ2-7,.,many,TRBV7-2,CASSFFVEAYEQYF
TRBJ1-1,.,many,TRBV6-1,CASSEVNTEAFF
TRBJ2-2,.,many,TRBV6-2/TRBV6-3,CASSYKPRGTGELFF